This T cell receptor (beta chain) stems from a study of T cells in Graves' hyperthyroidism and ophthalmopathy. Researchers took RNA transcripts and amplified the TCR beta CDR3 regions from them. First-round RT-PCR of the TCR CDR3 relied on the HTBI primer set. TCRdb ran MiXCR on the multiplex PCR reads and lists one entry per CDR3 protein. The data contain hundreds of thousands of distinct CDR3 sequences, around 20% of them seen just once; the ten biggest clones take up roughly a third. After removal of 0 bases from V and 5 bases from J, the junction contained 8 bases not matched to a gene. The CDR3 is made up of 16 amino acids. Germline V gene lookup returns CDR1 SGHRS and CDR2 YFSETQ.

The chain has TRBV5-1 and TRBJ2-1; 7 bases map to TRBD1. The source material was blood. This receptor was taken from a man aged 25 to 40 with Graves' ophthalmopathy. Here the CDR3 reads CASSLDRQGPHNEQFF. The DNA for the CDR3 is TGCGCCAGCAGCTTGGATCGACAGGGCCCCCACAATGAGCAGTTCTTC.